This TCR beta chain originates from a study of cytomegalovirus exposure and HLA in healthy donors. The PCR employed 60 Vbeta primers together with 13 Jbeta primers. Here immunoSEQ multiplex PCR was the method, and the copy in TCRdb shows in-frame clones only, minus some. The repertoire holds around 130,000 clones, with about four fifths as singletons. Sequenced material: PBMCs. This receptor was identified in a young man in good health and CMV-seronegative.

CDR3 DNA: TGTGCCAGCAGCCAAGGACAGGGGTACAATCAGCCCCAGCATTTT. Its protein is CASSQGQGYNQPQHF. The V call is TRBV14, the J call TRBJ1-5, with TRBD1 identical over 8 bases. This CDR3 region has 15 residues. The V segment lost 1 base and the J segment 3 bases; nucleotides outside the gene matches: 2. Germline lookup yields CDR1 SGHDN and CDR2 FVKESK.